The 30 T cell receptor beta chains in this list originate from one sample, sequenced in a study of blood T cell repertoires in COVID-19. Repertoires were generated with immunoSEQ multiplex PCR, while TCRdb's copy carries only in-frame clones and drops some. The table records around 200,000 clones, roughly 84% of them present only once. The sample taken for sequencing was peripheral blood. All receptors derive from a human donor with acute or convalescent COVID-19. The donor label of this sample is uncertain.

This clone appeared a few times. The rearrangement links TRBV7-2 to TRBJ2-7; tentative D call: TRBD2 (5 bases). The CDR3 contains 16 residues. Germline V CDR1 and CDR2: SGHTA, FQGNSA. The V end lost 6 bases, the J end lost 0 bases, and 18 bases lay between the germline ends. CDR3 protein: CASRQAASWSSYEQYF. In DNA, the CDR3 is TGTGCCAGCAGGCAAGCGGCTAGCTGGAGCTCCTACGAGCAGTACTTC.

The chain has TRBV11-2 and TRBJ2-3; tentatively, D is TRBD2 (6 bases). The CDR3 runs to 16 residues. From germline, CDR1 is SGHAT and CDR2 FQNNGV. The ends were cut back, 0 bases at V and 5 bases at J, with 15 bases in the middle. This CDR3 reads CASSLDRVAALDTQYF. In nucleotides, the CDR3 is TGTGCCAGCAGCTTAGATCGGGTAGCGGCGCTAGATACGCAGTATTTT.

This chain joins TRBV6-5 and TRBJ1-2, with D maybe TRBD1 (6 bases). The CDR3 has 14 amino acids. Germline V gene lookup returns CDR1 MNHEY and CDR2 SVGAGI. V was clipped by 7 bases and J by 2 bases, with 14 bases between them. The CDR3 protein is CASKGTRSNYGYTF. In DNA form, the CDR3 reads TGTGCCAGCAAAGGGACACGTTCGAACTATGGCTACACCTTC.

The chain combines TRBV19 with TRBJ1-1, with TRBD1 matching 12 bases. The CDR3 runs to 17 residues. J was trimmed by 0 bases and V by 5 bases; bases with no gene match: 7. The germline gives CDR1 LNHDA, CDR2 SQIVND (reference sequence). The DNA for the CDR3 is TGTGCCAGTAGTGGCCGGGACAGGGGGCGACTGAACACTGAAGCTTTCTTT. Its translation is CASSGRDRGRLNTEAFF.

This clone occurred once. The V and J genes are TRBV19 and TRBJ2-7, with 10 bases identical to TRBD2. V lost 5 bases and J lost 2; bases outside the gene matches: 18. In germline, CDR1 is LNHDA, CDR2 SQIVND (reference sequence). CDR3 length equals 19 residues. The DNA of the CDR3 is TGTGCCAGTAGTCCGCGTGGAGGGGGAACTAGCGGGGTCGCCTACGAGCAGTACTTC. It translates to CASSPRGGGTSGVAYEQYF.

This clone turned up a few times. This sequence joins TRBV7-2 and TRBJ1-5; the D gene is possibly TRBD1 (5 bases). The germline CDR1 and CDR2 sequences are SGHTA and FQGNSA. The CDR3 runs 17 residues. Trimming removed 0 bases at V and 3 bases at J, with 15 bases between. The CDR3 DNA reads TGTGCCAGCAGCTTAGCCTTTGGACACTTAGACAATCAGCCCCAGCATTTT. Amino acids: CASSLAFGHLDNQPQHF.

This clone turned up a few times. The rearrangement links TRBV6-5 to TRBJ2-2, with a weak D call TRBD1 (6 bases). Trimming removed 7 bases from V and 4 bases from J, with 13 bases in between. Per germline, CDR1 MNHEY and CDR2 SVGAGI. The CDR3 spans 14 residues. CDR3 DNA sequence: TGTGCCAGCACCAAACAGGGTTTCACCGGGGAGCTGTTTTTT. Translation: CASTKQGFTGELFF.

CDR3 nucleotides: TGCGCCAGCAGCTTGTCCTCGAGGGAAGAAGAGACCCAGTACTTC. This encodes CASSLSSREEETQYF. The chain carries TRBV5-1 and TRBJ2-5, with a weak D call TRBD2 (5 bases). Trimming pared 1 base from V and 3 bases from J, leaving 13 bases between. Germline V gene data show CDR1 as SGHRS and CDR2 as YFSETQ. The CDR3 sequence is 15 residues long.

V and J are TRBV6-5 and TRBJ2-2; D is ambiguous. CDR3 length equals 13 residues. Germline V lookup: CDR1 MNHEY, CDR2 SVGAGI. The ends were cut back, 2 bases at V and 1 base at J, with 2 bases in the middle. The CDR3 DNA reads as TGTGCCAGCAGTTACCAGAACACCGGGGAGCTGTTTTTT. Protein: CASSYQNTGELFF.

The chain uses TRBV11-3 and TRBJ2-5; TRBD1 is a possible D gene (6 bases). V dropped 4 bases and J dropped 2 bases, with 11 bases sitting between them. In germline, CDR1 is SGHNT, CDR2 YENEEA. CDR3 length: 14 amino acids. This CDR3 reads CASSSGTTQETQYF. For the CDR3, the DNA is TGTGCCAGCAGCTCCGGGACAACTCAAGAGACCCAGTACTTC.

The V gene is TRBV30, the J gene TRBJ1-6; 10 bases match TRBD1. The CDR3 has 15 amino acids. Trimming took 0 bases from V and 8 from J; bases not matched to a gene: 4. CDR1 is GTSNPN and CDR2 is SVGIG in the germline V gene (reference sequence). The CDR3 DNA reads TGTGCCTGGAGTGTAGACGGGACAGGGGATTCACCCCTCCACTTT. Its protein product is CAWSVDGTGDSPLHF.

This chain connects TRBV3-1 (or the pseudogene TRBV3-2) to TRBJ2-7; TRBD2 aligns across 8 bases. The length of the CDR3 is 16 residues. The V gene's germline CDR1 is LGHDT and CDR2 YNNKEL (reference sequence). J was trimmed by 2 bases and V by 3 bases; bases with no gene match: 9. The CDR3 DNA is TGTGCCAGCAGCCATTTTGGCGGGGGGCCCCCCTACGAGCAGTACTTC. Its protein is CASSHFGGGPPYEQYF.

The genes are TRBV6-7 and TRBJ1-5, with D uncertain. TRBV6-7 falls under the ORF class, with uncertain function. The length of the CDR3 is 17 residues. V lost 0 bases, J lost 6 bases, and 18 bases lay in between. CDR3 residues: CASSYSRVSRRIQPQHF. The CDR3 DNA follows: TGTGCCAGCAGTTACTCGAGGGTCTCTCGCCGTATTCAGCCCCAGCATTTT.

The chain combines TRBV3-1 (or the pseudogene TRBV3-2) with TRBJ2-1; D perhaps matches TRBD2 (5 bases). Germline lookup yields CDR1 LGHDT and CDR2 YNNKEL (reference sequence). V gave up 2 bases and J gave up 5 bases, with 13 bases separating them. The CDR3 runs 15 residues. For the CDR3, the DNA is TGTGCCAGCAGCCAATGGGCCGGGGAGAACAATGAGCAGTTCTTC. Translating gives CASSQWAGENNEQFF.

CDR3 coding DNA: TGCTCCTCCGGAGAGGATACGCAGTATTTT. This codes for CSSGEDTQYF. The V call is TRBV20-1, the J call TRBJ2-3; D gene unclear. The CDR3 contains 10 residues. Germline loops: CDR1 DFQATT, CDR2 SNEGSKA (reference sequence).

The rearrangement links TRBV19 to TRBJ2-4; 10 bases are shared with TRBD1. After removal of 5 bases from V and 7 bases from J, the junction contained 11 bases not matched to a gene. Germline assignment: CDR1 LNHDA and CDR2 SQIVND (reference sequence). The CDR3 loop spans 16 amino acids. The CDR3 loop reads CASSPRDRGKSNIQYF. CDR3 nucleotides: TGTGCCAGTAGTCCCCGGGACAGGGGAAAATCGAACATTCAGTACTTC.

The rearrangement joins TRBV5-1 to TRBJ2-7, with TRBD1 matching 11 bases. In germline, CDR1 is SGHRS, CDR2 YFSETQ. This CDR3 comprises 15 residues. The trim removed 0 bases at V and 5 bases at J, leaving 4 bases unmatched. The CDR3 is CASSLEDRGLDEQYF. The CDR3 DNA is TGCGCCAGCAGCTTGGAGGACAGGGGGCTTGACGAGCAGTACTTC.

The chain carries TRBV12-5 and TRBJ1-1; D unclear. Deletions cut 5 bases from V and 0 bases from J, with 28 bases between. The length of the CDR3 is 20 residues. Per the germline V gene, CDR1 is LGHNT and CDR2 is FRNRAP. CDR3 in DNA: TGTGCTAGTGGTCCCCCCGGGTCTCGCGGTCTCGCATTTATGAACACTGAAGCTTTCTTT. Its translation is CASGPPGSRGLAFMNTEAFF.

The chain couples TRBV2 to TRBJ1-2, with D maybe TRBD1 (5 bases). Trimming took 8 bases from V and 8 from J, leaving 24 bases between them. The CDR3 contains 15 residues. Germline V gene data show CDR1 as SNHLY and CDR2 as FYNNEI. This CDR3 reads CASPRQDNNYGGYTF. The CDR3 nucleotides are TGTGCCAGCCCGCGGCAGGACAACAACTATGGAGGCTACACCTTC.

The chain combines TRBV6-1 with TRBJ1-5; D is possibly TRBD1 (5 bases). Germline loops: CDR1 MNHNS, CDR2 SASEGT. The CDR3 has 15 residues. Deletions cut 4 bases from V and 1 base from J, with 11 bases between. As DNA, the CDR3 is TGTGCCAGCAGTGGTTTGGGGGGAAGCAATCAGCCCCAGCATTTT. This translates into CASSGLGGSNQPQHF.

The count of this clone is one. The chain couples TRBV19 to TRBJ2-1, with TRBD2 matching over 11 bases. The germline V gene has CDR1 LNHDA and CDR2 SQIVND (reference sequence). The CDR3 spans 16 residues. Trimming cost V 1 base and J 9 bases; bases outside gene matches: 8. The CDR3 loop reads CASSIVVAGGPGEQFF. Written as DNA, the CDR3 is TGTGCCAGTAGTATAGTCGTAGCGGGAGGGCCGGGTGAGCAGTTCTTC. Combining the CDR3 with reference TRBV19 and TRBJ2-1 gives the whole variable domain DGGITQSPKYLFRKEGQNVTLSCEQNLNHDAMYWYRQDPGQGLRLIYYSQIVNDFQKGDIAEGYSVSREKKESFPLTVTSAQKNPTAFYLCASSIVVAGGPGEQFFGPGTRLTVL.

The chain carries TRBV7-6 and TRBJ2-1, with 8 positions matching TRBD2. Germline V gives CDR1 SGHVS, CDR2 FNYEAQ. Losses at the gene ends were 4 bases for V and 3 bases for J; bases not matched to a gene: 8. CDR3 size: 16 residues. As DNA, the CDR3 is TGTGCCAGCAGCTCCTGGACTAGCCCCGACTACAATGAGCAGTTCTTC. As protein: CASSSWTSPDYNEQFF.

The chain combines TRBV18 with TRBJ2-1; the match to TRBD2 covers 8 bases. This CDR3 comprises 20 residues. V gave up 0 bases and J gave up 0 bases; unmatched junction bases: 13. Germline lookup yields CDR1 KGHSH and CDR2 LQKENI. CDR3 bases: TGTGCCAGCTCACCACCCAAGGAGGAGCTAGCGGGTAGCTCCTACAATGAGCAGTTCTTC. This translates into CASSPPKEELAGSSYNEQFF. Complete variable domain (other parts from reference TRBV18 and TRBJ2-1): NAGVMQNPRHLVRRRGQEARLRCSPMKGHSHVYWYRQLPEEGLKFMVYLQKENIIDESGMPKERFSAEFPKEGPSILRIQQVVRGDSAAYFCASSPPKEELAGSSYNEQFFGPGTRLTVL.

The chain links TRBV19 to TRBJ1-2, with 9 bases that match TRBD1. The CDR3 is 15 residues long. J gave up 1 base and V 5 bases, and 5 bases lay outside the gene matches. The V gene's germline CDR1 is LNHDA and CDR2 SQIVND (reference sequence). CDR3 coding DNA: TGTGCCAGTAGTGAGGGACAGGGATTTAACTATGGCTACACCTTC. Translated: CASSEGQGFNYGYTF.

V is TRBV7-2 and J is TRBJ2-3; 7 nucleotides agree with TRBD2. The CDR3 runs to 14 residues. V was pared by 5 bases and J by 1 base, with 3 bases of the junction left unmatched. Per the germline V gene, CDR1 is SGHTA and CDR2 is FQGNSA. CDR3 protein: CASSPTSGTDTQYF. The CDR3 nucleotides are TGTGCCAGCAGCCCCACTAGCGGCACAGATACGCAGTATTTT.

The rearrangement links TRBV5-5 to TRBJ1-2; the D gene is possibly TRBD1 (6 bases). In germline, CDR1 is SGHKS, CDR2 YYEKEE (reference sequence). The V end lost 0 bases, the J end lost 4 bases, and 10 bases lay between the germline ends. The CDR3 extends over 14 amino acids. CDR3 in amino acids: CASSLGAGVYGYTF. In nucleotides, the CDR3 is TGTGCCAGCAGCTTGGGGGCAGGGGTCTATGGCTACACCTTC.

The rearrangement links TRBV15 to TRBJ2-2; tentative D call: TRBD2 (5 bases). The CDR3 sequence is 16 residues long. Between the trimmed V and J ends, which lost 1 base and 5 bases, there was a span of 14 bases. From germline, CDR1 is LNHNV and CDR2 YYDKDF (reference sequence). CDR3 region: CATSRGGSSGTGELFF. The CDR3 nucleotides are TGTGCCACCAGCAGAGGAGGGAGTTCGGGGACCGGGGAGCTGTTTTTT.

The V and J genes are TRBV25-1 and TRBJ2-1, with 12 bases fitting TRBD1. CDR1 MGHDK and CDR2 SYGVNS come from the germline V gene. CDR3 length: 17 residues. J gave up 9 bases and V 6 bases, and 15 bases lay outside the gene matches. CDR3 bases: TGTGCCAGCAGCGTAGCTCCGGGACAGGGGGCGAGGAGTGAGCAGTTCTTC. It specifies CASSVAPGQGARSEQFF.

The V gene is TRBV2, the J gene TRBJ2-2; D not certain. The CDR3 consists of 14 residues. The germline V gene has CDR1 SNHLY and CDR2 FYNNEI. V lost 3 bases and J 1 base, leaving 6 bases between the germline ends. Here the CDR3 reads CASSEHRNTGELFF. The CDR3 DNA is TGTGCCAGCAGTGAGCACAGGAACACCGGGGAGCTGTTTTTT.

CDR3 loop: CASSWAWADGSTEAFF. The CDR3 DNA is TGTGCCAGCAGCTGGGCTTGGGCCGATGGGAGCACTGAAGCTTTCTTT. V usage is TRBV6-6 and J usage is TRBJ1-1, with D hard to call. Trimming pared 6 bases from V and 4 bases from J, leaving 21 bases between. From germline, CDR1 is MNHNY and CDR2 SVGAGI (reference sequence). This CDR3 contains 16 residues.